A single sample is the source of the 13 T cell receptor beta chains below, sequenced in a study of cytomegalovirus exposure and HLA in healthy donors. The PCR employed 60 Vbeta primers together with 13 Jbeta primers. Clones were read by immunoSEQ multiplex PCR, and TCRdb kept only the in-frame ones, dropping some. The repertoire includes about 160,000 clones, around 80% of them detected once, and approximately 2% sits in the top ten. The sequencing sample was made of PBMCs. The receptor set was obtained from a man in his forties in good health and CMV-seronegative.

This clone has a handful of counts. The chain links TRBV5-1 to TRBJ1-4; unclear D gene. Looked up from germline, CDR1 is SGHRS and CDR2 is YFSETQ. The CDR3 length is 13 residues. V dropped 4 bases and J dropped 5 bases, with 9 bases sitting between them. The CDR3 protein is CASSRERNEKLFF. CDR3 DNA: TGCGCCAGCAGCAGGGAGAGGAATGAAAAACTGTTTTTT.

J is TRBJ1-6 and V is TRBV27; D gene unclear. Germline assignment: CDR1 MNHEY and CDR2 SMNVEV (reference sequence). The CDR3 contains 12 residues. The germline V and J ends were trimmed by 7 bases and 9 bases, with 10 bases remaining between them. Here the CDR3 DNA reads TGTGCCAGCACCGCCGGAGCTTCACCCCTCCACTTT. It is translated as CASTAGASPLHF.

In nucleotides, the CDR3 is TGTGCCAGTAGTACCTTACGACAGGGGTACTTCTACAATGAGCAGTTCTTC. This codes for CASSTLRQGYFYNEQFF. This rearrangement joins TRBV19 to TRBJ2-1; 8 bases agree with TRBD1. This CDR3 is built from 17 residues. CDR1 and CDR2 from the germline V gene are LNHDA and SQIVND (reference sequence). V gave up 4 bases and J gave up 3 bases; unmatched junction bases: 11. Full variable domain (outside the CDR3, taken from reference TRBV19 and TRBJ2-1): DGGITQSPKYLFRKEGQNVTLSCEQNLNHDAMYWYRQDPGQGLRLIYYSQIVNDFQKGDIAEGYSVSREKKESFPLTVTSAQKNPTAFYLCASSTLRQGYFYNEQFFGPGTRLTVL.

The rearrangement links TRBV11-2 to TRBJ2-3; 9 bases line up with TRBD1. V gave up 4 bases and J gave up 3 bases; unmatched junction bases: 8. CDR1 is SGHAT, CDR2 FQNNGV, per germline. The CDR3 spans 16 residues. CDR3 nucleotide sequence: TGTGCCAGCAGCTATCTCCCGGGACAGGGTACAGATACGCAGTATTTT. Amino acid sequence: CASSYLPGQGTDTQYF.

This clone has more than one count but fewer than ten. The chain combines TRBV5-6 with TRBJ2-7; possible D gene TRBD1, 6 bases. The CDR3 consists of 15 residues. V lost 3 bases and J lost 0, with 13 bases in between. Per the germline V gene, CDR1 is SGHDT and CDR2 is YYEEEE. CDR3 loop: CASSSKPDSSYEQYF. The CDR3 DNA follows: TGTGCCAGCAGCTCCAAACCGGACAGCTCCTACGAGCAGTACTTC.

This chain joins TRBV27 and TRBJ2-7; no clear D. The CDR3 consists of 13 residues. V was trimmed by 6 bases and J by 4 bases, leaving 13 bases between them. Looked up from germline, CDR1 is MNHEY and CDR2 is SMNVEV (reference sequence). CDR3 loop: CASRDPGYYEQYF. CDR3 bases: TGTGCCAGCAGAGATCCCGGGTATTACGAGCAGTACTTC.

Points on this clone: In the same sample, other DNA sequences code for this CDR3. This sequence joins TRBV14 and TRBJ2-3; D may be TRBD1 (6 bases). This CDR3 is built from 14 residues. Trimming left V 1 base short and J 1 base short, with 6 bases between. Germline V CDR1 and CDR2: SGHDN, FVKESK. CDR3 coding DNA: TGTGCCAGCAGCCAAGCAGGGGGCACAGATACGCAGTATTTT. Translating gives CASSQAGGTDTQYF. The variable domain in full, with the rest retrieved from reference TRBV14 and TRBJ2-3, is EAGVTQFPSHSVIEKGQTVTLRCDPISGHDNLYWYRRVMGKEIKFLLHFVKESKQDESGMPNNRFLAERTGGTYSTLKVQPAELEDSGVYFCASSQAGGTDTQYFGPGTRLTVL.

Concerning this clone: At one end the junction does not follow the germline gene, possibly because of a read error. The chain links TRBV5-1 to TRBJ2-1, with TRBD2 matching over 10 bases. This CDR3 contains 11 residues. Per germline, CDR1 SGHRS and CDR2 YFSETQ. The CDR3 DNA reads TGCGCCAGCAGCTATAGCGGGAGGCAGATCTTC. Translated: CASSYSGRQIF.

The chain is built from TRBV19 and TRBJ1-4, with 11 bases matching TRBD1. The germline CDR1 and CDR2 sequences are LNHDA and SQIVND (reference sequence). The CDR3 covers 16 residues. Trimming at V came to 5 bases and at J to 3 bases, leaving 5 bases not matched to a gene. The CDR3 region is CASSRTGGPSNEKLFF. The DNA for the CDR3 is TGTGCCAGTAGTCGGACAGGGGGCCCTTCTAATGAAAAACTGTTTTTT.

The chain recombines TRBV19 with TRBJ2-7; 10 bases map to TRBD2. Trimming took 5 bases from V and 1 from J; bases not matched to a gene: 5. CDR1 LNHDA and CDR2 SQIVND come from the germline V gene (reference sequence). The length of the CDR3 is 15 residues. The CDR3 sequence is CASSRLAGVSYEQYF. The CDR3 DNA reads as TGTGCCAGTAGTCGGCTAGCGGGAGTTTCCTACGAGCAGTACTTC.

In its sample, this clone was seen once. As DNA, the CDR3 is TGTGCCAGCAGCCCTGTGGGGCCAGATACGCAGTATTTT. Amino acid sequence: CASSPVGPDTQYF. This sequence joins TRBV7-9 and TRBJ2-3, with D perhaps matching TRBD1 (5 bases). Germline-derived CDR1 and CDR2 are SEHNR and FQNEAQ (reference sequence). Trimming pared 5 bases from V and 4 bases from J, leaving 10 bases between. CDR3 size: 13 residues.

The gene calls are TRBV2 and TRBJ2-7, with TRBD1 matching over 9 bases. The CDR3 is 15 amino acids. V was clipped by 6 bases and J by 2 bases; unmatched bases: 8. In germline, CDR1 is SNHLY, CDR2 FYNNEI. The CDR3 region has the DNA TGTGCCAGCAGATGGGGGGACAGGGAGACCTACGAGCAGTACTTC. Translation gives CASRWGDRETYEQYF.

The V call is TRBV6-6, the J call TRBJ2-7, with D possibly being TRBD1 (6 bases). Trimming cost V 6 bases and J 2 bases, with 17 bases left between them. The CDR3 loop spans 15 amino acids. Germline V gene data show CDR1 as MNHNY and CDR2 as SVGAGI (reference sequence). CDR3 sequence (DNA): TGTGCCAGCAGAGCACTTGGGGGACACCCCTACGAGCAGTACTTC. This sequence encodes CASRALGGHPYEQYF.